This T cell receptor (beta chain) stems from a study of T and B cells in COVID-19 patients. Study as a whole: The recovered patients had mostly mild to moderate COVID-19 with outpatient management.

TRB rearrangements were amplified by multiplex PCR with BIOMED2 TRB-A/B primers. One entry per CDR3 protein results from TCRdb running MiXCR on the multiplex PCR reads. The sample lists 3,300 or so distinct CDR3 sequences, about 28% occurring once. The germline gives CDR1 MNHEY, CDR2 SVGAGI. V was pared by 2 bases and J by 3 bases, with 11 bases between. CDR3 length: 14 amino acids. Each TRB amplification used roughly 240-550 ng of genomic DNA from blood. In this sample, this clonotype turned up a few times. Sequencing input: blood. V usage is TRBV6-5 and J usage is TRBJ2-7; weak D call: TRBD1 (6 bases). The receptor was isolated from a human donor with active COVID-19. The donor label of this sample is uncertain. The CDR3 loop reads CASSYDPRGYEQYF. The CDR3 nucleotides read TGTGCCAGCAGTTACGATCCCAGGGGCTACGAGCAGTACTTC.